These T cell receptor beta chains were read from a single sample in a study of CD8+ T cells in alopecia areata. Sequenced by immunoSEQ multiplex PCR; TCRdb stores in-frame clones only, minus some. The sample shows 100,000 to 150,000 clones, approximately 53% of them seen only once. The starting material was CD4+ T cells sorted from blood, obtained at week 0. Receptors originate from a human donor with alopecia areata. Each CDR3 is given with its conserved first and last residue.

v_gene: TRBV4-3; len: 14; CDR3aa: CASSQSGQSPGAFF
v_gene: TRBV19; len: 14; CDR3aa: CASKGQASNYEQYF
v_gene: TRBV4-1; len: 18; CDR3aa: CASSQKLLAGGSYNEQFF
v_gene: TRBV5-5; len: 12; CDR3aa: CASSLDQYIQYF
v_gene: TRBV7-2; len: 15; CDR3aa: CASSLTGRFTDTQYF
v_gene: TRBV14; len: 13; CDR3aa: CASSQASSATQYF
v_gene: TRBV2; len: 15; CDR3aa: CATYDGGRGNTEAFF
v_gene: TRBV6-5; len: 13; CDR3aa: CASSYDRSDTQYF
v_gene: TRBV19; len: 12; CDR3aa: CATQSSQETQYF
v_gene: TRBV5-1; len: 14; CDR3aa: CASRSNSGRNEQFF
v_gene: TRBV18; len: 17; CDR3aa: CASSPRDRDRRGDTQYF
v_gene: TRBV5-1; len: 14; CDR3aa: CASRGTSFDNEQFF
v_gene: TRBV29-1; len: 13; CDR3aa: CSVREATEETQYF
v_gene: TRBV27; len: 12; CDR3aa: CASSLVRGEQYF
v_gene: TRBV6-6; len: 14; CDR3aa: CASSYSWPYNEQFF
v_gene: TRBV9; len: 12; CDR3aa: CASSVVAGVQYF
v_gene: TRBV5-1; len: 15; CDR3aa: CASSPTLAGGETQYF
v_gene: TRBV6-6; len: 14; CDR3aa: CASSTTGGDLEAFF
v_gene: TRBV7-2; len: 14; CDR3aa: CASSFQGSDTEAFF
v_gene: TRBV2; len: 12; CDR3aa: CASGREINEQYF
v_gene: TRBV7-9; len: 14; CDR3aa: CASSLGSRKETQYF
v_gene: TRBV6-1; len: 15; CDR3aa: CASKMMGGMNTEAFF
v_gene: TRBV5-1; len: 13; CDR3aa: CASSSGSAGEQYF
v_gene: TRBV30; len: 13; CDR3aa: CAWKWERNTEAFF
v_gene: TRBV27; len: 14; CDR3aa: CASSLFPGVETQYF
v_gene: TRBV6-5; len: 15; CDR3aa: CASSYSRRIQTEAFF
v_gene: TRBV29-1; len: 13; CDR3aa: CSVSPGQLYEQYF
v_gene: TRBV7-2; len: 17; CDR3aa: CASSLEMAGDGDQPQHF
v_gene: TRBV5-6; len: 11; CDR3aa: CASSLKDTQYF
v_gene: TRBV9; len: 16; CDR3aa: CASSLNLGPPYDEQYF
v_gene: TRBV29-1; len: 12; CDR3aa: CSTGGQQETQYF
v_gene: TRBV6-5; len: 13; CDR3aa: CASSYDPRGEQYF
v_gene: TRBV19; len: 12; CDR3aa: CASSGSYYGYTF
v_gene: TRBV4-1; len: 15; CDR3aa: CASSLAGTSNQPQHF
v_gene: TRBV5-4; len: 15; CDR3aa: CASSVSGDKDNEQFF
v_gene: TRBV4-1; len: 14; CDR3aa: CASSHDPGTDTQYF
v_gene: TRBV5-1; len: 12; CDR3aa: CASSLTTYEQYF
v_gene: TRBV7-9; len: 15; CDR3aa: CASSSYGQGNYGYTF
v_gene: TRBV2; len: 15; CDR3aa: CASKRRGDLGETQYF